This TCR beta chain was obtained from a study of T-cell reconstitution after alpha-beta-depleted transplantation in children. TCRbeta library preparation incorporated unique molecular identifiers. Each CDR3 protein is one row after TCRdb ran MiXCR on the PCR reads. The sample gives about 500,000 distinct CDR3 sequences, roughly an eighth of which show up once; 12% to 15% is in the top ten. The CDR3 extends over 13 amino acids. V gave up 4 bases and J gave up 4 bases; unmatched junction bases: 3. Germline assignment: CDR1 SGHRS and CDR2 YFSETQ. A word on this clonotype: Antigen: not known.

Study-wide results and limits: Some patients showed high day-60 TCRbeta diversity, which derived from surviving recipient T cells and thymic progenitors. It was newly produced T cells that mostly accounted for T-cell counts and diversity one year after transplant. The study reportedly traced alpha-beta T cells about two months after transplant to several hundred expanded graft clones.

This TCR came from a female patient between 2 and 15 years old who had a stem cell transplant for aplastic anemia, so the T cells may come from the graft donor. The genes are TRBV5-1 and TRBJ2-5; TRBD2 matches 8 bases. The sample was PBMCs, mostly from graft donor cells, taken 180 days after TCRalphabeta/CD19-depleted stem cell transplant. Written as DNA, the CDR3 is TGCGCCAGCAGCGGGAGCGGGGGAGAGACCCAGTACTTC. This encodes CASSGSGGETQYF.